These 3 T cell receptor beta chains came from one sample sequenced in a study of T cell responses to AZD1222 COVID-19 vaccine. Some clones are missing from TCRdb's copy, which holds only in-frame ones; the method was immunoSEQ multiplex PCR. The top ten hold just under 2% of the sample, which has just under 55,000 clones, approximately 88% seen once. The source material was peripheral blood, sampled on day 0 of AZD1222 vaccination. These receptors all come from an adult in good health.

The chain has TRBV19 and TRBJ2-1, with 7 bases fitting TRBD1. V trimming: 4 bases; J trimming: 2 bases; junction bases outside the gene matches: 8. Germline CDR1 is LNHDA and CDR2 is SQIVND (reference sequence). This CDR3 is built from 16 residues. The CDR3 bases are TGTGCCAGTAGTACGAACAGGGGTTTGGCCTACAATGAGCAGTTCTTC. This codes for CASSTNRGLAYNEQFF. Full variable domain (rest looked up from reference TRBV19 and TRBJ2-1): DGGITQSPKYLFRKEGQNVTLSCEQNLNHDAMYWYRQDPGQGLRLIYYSQIVNDFQKGDIAEGYSVSREKKESFPLTVTSAQKNPTAFYLCASSTNRGLAYNEQFFGPGTRLTVL.

Only a few counts were recorded for this clone. J is TRBJ1-6 and V is TRBV11-2, with unresolved D. This CDR3 has 16 amino acids. Trimming left V 4 bases short and J 5 bases short, with 15 bases between. Germline-derived CDR1 and CDR2 are SGHAT and FQNNGV. The CDR3 DNA is TGTGCCAGCAGCTCACGTGGGGTGTTGGATAATTCACCCCTCCACTTT. This sequence encodes CASSSRGVLDNSPLHF. Full variable domain (remainder filled in from reference TRBV11-2 and TRBJ1-6): EAGVAQSPRYKIIEKRQSVAFWCNPISGHATLYWYQQILGQGPKLLIQFQNNGVVDDSQLPKDRFSAERLKGVDSTLKIQPAKLEDSAVYLCASSSRGVLDNSPLHFGNGTRLTVT.

The CDR3 reads CASSQQQDTEAFF. The CDR3 nucleotides are TGCGCCAGCAGCCAACAACAGGACACTGAAGCTTTCTTT. V and J are TRBV5-1 and TRBJ1-1; a possible D gene is TRBD1 (5 bases). CDR1 and CDR2 from the germline V gene are SGHRS and YFSETQ. Between the trimmed V and J ends, which lost 4 bases and 3 bases, there was a span of 10 bases. The CDR3 covers 13 residues.